These 5 T cell receptor beta chains were sequenced from one sample in a study of shared clonotypes between healthy human individuals. Sequencing used immunoSEQ multiplex PCR; TCRdb keeps in-frame clones, though not all of them. The sample lists nearly 2 million clones, 85% to 95% seen once, with more than 0.95% in the top ten. As defined, naive CD8 cells were CD45RO-negative and positively selected for CCR7, with terminally differentiated effector memory CD45RA+ cells excluded. Sequenced material: naive CD8+ T cells sorted from blood. The receptor source for this set is a man between 18 and 29 years old in good health.

The V gene is TRBV6-5, the J gene TRBJ1-2; D is perhaps TRBD1 (6 bases). This CDR3 region has 14 residues. V lost 2 bases to trimming and J lost 8 bases, with 15 bases between them. Germline loops: CDR1 MNHEY, CDR2 SVGAGI. For the CDR3, the DNA is TGTGCCAGCAGTTACACTTCGGGGGCGAGGGGCTACACCTTC. This gives the protein CASSYTSGARGYTF.

This clone came up once. The CDR3: CASSSDVDLNTGELFF. The DNA of the CDR3 is TGCGCCAGCAGTTCAGACGTCGACTTGAACACCGGGGAGCTGTTTTTT. This chain joins TRBV5-1 and TRBJ2-2; D is unresolved. The V end lost 5 bases, the J end lost 1 base, and 15 bases lay between the germline ends. Per the germline V gene, CDR1 is SGHRS and CDR2 is YFSETQ. The CDR3 sequence is 16 residues long.

The chain has TRBV7-9 and TRBJ1-2; D perhaps matches TRBD1 (6 bases). The CDR3 is 15 residues long. Germline loops: CDR1 SEHNR, CDR2 FQNEAQ (reference sequence). The V and J ends lost 5 bases and 3 bases respectively, with 16 bases between them. The CDR3 is CASSLSNRDDYGYTF. Here the CDR3 DNA reads TGTGCCAGCAGCCTGAGTAACAGGGATGACTATGGCTACACCTTC.

The rearrangement links TRBV21-1 to TRBJ2-2; TRBD1 is the table's D call, not checked against the DNA. TRBV21-1 is assigned pseudogene status. The CDR3 totals 18 residues. This chain's CDR3 is CASSKPPGHRLNTGELFF. CDR3 coding DNA: TGTGCCAGCAGCAAACCTCCGGGACACCGATTAAACACCGGGGAGCTGTTTTTT.

The chain combines TRBV5-4 with TRBJ2-5; D uncertain. The CDR3 totals 11 residues. Trimming shortened V by 3 bases and J by 4 bases, and 4 bases separated the two germline ends. The germline V gene has CDR1 SGHNT and CDR2 YYREEE (reference sequence). CDR3 amino acids: CASSYAETQYF. The CDR3 DNA reads as TGTGCCAGCAGCTACGCAGAGACCCAGTACTTC.